Reported below is one TCR beta chain. These data come from a study of neurological immune-mediated disorders. TCRdb analysed the 5' RACE reads with MiXCR anew, one entry per CDR3 protein. Among roughly 18,000 distinct CDR3 sequences listed, approximately 14% were seen once. Germline V gene sequence: CDR1 DFQATT, CDR2 SNEGSKA (reference sequence). The V end was cut by 0 bases, the J end by 7 bases, with 12 bases between. The CDR3 totals 14 residues. The chain is built from TRBV20-1 and TRBJ1-4; D is unresolved. Sequencing used CD4+ T cells from blood. The receptor was isolated from a woman aged 60-75 years with HTLV-1-associated myelopathy (HAM/TSP). The chain's CDR3 is CSARDHLGIEKLFF. The CDR3 nucleotides read TGCAGTGCTAGAGATCATTTGGGGATTGAAAAACTGTTTTTT.